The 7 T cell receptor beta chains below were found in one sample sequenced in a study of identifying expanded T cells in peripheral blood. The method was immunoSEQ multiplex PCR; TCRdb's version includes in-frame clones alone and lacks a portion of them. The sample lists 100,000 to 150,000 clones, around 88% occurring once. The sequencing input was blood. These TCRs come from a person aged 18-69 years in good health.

The CDR3 DNA sequence: TGTGCCAGCAGCCCCGGAGGCGATGGGGTGGCCTATGGCTACACCTTC. Protein product: CASSPGGDGVAYGYTF. The chain links TRBV4-2 to TRBJ1-2; D is unclear. From germline, CDR1 is LGHNA and CDR2 YNFKEQ. V gave up 4 bases and J gave up 4 bases, with 19 bases separating them. The CDR3 runs to 16 residues.

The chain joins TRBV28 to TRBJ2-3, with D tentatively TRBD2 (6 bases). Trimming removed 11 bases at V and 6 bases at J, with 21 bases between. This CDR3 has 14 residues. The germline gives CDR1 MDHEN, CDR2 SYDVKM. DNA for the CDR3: TGTGCCGGATCGACCCCTACTAGCCTGGATACGCAGTATTTT. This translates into CAGSTPTSLDTQYF.

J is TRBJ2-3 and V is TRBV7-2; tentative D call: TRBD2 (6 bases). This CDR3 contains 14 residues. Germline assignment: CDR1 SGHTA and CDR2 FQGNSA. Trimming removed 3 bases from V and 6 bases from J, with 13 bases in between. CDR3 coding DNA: TGTGCCAGCAGCTTGGGCGGGAACCGCGATACGCAGTATTTT. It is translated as CASSLGGNRDTQYF.

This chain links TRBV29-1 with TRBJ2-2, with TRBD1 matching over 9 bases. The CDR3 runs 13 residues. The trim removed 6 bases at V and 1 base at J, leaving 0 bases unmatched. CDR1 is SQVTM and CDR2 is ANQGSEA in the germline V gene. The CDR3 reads CSVGQGNTGELFF. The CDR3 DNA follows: TGCAGCGTGGGACAGGGGAACACCGGGGAGCTGTTTTTT.

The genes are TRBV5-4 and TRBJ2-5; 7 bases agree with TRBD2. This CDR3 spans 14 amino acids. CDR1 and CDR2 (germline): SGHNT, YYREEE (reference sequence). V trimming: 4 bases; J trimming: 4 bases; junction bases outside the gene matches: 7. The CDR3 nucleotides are TGTGCCAGCAGCCTGGGGGGGTTAGGAGAGACCCAGTACTTC. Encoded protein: CASSLGGLGETQYF.

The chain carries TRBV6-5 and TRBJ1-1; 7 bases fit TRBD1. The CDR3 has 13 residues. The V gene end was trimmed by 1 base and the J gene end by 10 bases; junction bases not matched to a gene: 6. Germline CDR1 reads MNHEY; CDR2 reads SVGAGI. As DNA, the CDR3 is TGTGCCAGCAGTTACTATTCATCAGGGGGAGCTTTCTTT. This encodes CASSYYSSGGAFF.

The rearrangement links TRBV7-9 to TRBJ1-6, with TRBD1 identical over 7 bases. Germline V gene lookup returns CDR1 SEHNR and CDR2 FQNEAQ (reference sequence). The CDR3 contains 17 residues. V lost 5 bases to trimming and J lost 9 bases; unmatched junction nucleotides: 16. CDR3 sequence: CASSPRDSVTRSSPLHF. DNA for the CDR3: TGTGCCAGCAGCCCCCGGGACAGTGTGACAAGAAGTTCACCCCTCCACTTT.